This TCR beta chain was observed in a study of T cell changes during pregnancy in multiple sclerosis. Some clones are missing from TCRdb's copy, which holds only in-frame ones; the method was immunoSEQ multiplex PCR. The table shows 70,000 or so clones, with 90% to 95% occurring only once. V was pared by 4 bases and J by 6 bases, with 18 bases between. Germline V lookup: CDR1 SEHNR, CDR2 FQNEAQ (reference sequence). The CDR3 extends over 15 amino acids. V usage is TRBV7-9 and J usage is TRBJ1-2; no clear D. This clonotype originated in a female donor in good health, enrolled as a control in a pregnancy study. Sequencing was performed on peripheral blood, taken in the third trimester of pregnancy. DNA for the CDR3: TGTGCCAGCAGCTCATCCAACGGGAAGTGGGATGGCTACACCTTC. Translated: CASSSSNGKWDGYTF.